These 11 T cell receptor beta chains were all obtained from the same sample, sequenced in a study of OX40 agonist ivuxolimab in advanced cancers. Libraries were prepared by immunoSEQ multiplex PCR; TCRdb keeps only in-frame clonotypes and omits some of them. In the table there are roughly 25,000 clones, roughly 85% of which are singletons. The specimen was CD4+ or CD8+ T cells sorted from blood, collected in a trial of the OX40 agonist ivuxolimab. These TCRs come from an adult with an advanced solid tumor such as melanoma, head and neck, liver or kidney cancer.

This clone was recorded only once. The V and J genes are TRBV19 and TRBJ1-3; D call uncertain. V gave up 0 bases and J gave up 0 bases, with 6 bases separating them. Germline V gene data show CDR1 as LNHDA and CDR2 as SQIVND (reference sequence). The CDR3 extends over 15 amino acids. The CDR3 protein is CASSIDRNSGNTIYF. As DNA, the CDR3 is TGTGCCAGTAGTATAGACCGCAACTCTGGAAACACCATATATTTT. Filled out from reference TRBV19 and TRBJ1-3, the complete variable domain reads DGGITQSPKYLFRKEGQNVTLSCEQNLNHDAMYWYRQDPGQGLRLIYYSQIVNDFQKGDIAEGYSVSREKKESFPLTVTSAQKNPTAFYLCASSIDRNSGNTIYFGEGSWLTVV.

This chain connects TRBV13 to TRBJ2-7; 7 nucleotides agree with TRBD1. The CDR3 consists of 16 residues. Losses at the gene ends were 1 base for V and 0 bases for J; bases not matched to a gene: 6. Per the germline V gene, CDR1 is PRHDT and CDR2 is FYEKMQ (reference sequence). The CDR3 DNA follows: TGTGCCAGCAGCTTAGTTGGGACAGCGAGCTCCTACGAGCAGTACTTC. Its protein is CASSLVGTASSYEQYF. The full variable domain, in which reference TRBV13 and TRBJ2-7 provide the parts outside the CDR3, is AAGVIQSPRHLIKEKRETATLKCYPIPRHDTVYWYQQGPGQDPQFLISFYEKMQSDKGSIPDRFSAQQFSDYHSELNMSSLELGDSALYFCASSLVGTASSYEQYFGPGTRLTVT.

V gene TRBV19 combines with J gene TRBJ1-2; D is possibly TRBD1 (5 bases). The length of the CDR3 is 17 residues. Germline V gene data show CDR1 as LNHDA and CDR2 as SQIVND (reference sequence). Trimming cost V 7 bases and J 1 base, with 22 bases left between them. The CDR3 spells CASTLRGPDILNYGYTF. In DNA, the CDR3 is TGTGCCAGTACTCTACGGGGACCGGACATACTTAACTATGGCTACACCTTC.

The gene calls are TRBV19 and TRBJ1-4; a possible D gene is TRBD1 (6 bases). Trimming took 4 bases from V and 2 from J, leaving 11 bases between them. CDR1 LNHDA and CDR2 SQIVND come from the germline V gene (reference sequence). There are 15 residues in the CDR3. CDR3 in DNA: TGTGCCAGTAGTACAGGGGCTGGCACTAATGAAAAACTGTTTTTT. This translates into CASSTGAGTNEKLFF.

This clone turned up a few times. CDR3 in DNA: TGTGCCAGCAGTGACTATTCAGCGTTGACAGGGCTGTGGGAGCAGTACTTC. Translating gives CASSDYSALTGLWEQYF. The rearrangement links TRBV6-1 to TRBJ2-7; 7 positions match TRBD1. Germline V gives CDR1 MNHNS, CDR2 SASEGT. V lost 3 bases to trimming and J lost 7 bases; unmatched junction nucleotides: 18. The CDR3 totals 17 residues.

The V and J genes are TRBV9 and TRBJ2-5; 11 bases map to TRBD2. Near its end, the DNA agrees better with TRBJ2-7, so the J call may be wrong. The CDR3 contains 17 residues. The germline gives CDR1 SGDLS, CDR2 YYNGEE. CDR3: CASSVGVGTSGTYEQYF. The CDR3 region has the DNA TGTGCCAGCAGCGTAGGGGTGGGGACTAGCGGCACCTACGAGCAGTACTTC.

This clone was found a few times. DNA of the CDR3: TGTGCCAGTAGTAGTGGGGCTGGCTACGAGCAGTACTTC. Protein: CASSSGAGYEQYF. This rearrangement joins TRBV19 to TRBJ2-7, with D perhaps TRBD1 (5 bases). Germline V CDR1 and CDR2: LNHDA, SQIVND (reference sequence). Trimming removed 4 bases at V and 3 bases at J, with 10 bases between. CDR3 length equals 13 residues. Combining the CDR3 with reference TRBV19 and TRBJ2-7 gives the whole variable domain DGGITQSPKYLFRKEGQNVTLSCEQNLNHDAMYWYRQDPGQGLRLIYYSQIVNDFQKGDIAEGYSVSREKKESFPLTVTSAQKNPTAFYLCASSSGAGYEQYFGPGTRLTVT.

The V gene is TRBV19, the J gene TRBJ2-1; 14 bases line up with TRBD2. V was pared by 3 bases and J by 6 bases, with 7 bases of the junction left unmatched. Germline CDR1 is LNHDA and CDR2 is SQIVND (reference sequence). The CDR3 is made up of 17 amino acids. CDR3 nucleotides: TGTGCCAGTAGTATGCGACTAGCGGGGGGGACGAGCAATGAGCAGTTCTTC. Residues: CASSMRLAGGTSNEQFF. The full variable domain, its missing parts supplied by reference TRBV19 and TRBJ2-1, is DGGITQSPKYLFRKEGQNVTLSCEQNLNHDAMYWYRQDPGQGLRLIYYSQIVNDFQKGDIAEGYSVSREKKESFPLTVTSAQKNPTAFYLCASSMRLAGGTSNEQFFGPGTRLTVL.

The CDR3 loop is CASSPYRNEQFF. The CDR3 DNA sequence: TGTGCCAGCAGCCCCTACCGCAATGAGCAGTTCTTC. The chain combines TRBV6-6 with TRBJ2-1; no firm D call. This CDR3 region has 12 residues. CDR1 is MNHNY, CDR2 SVGAGI, per germline (reference sequence). Trimming shortened V by 6 bases and J by 6 bases, and 9 bases separated the two germline ends.

In nucleotides, the CDR3 is TGTGCCAGCAGTCCACGACTAGCGGGACGCCAAGAGACCCAGTACTTC. Residues: CASSPRLAGRQETQYF. The chain uses TRBV28 and TRBJ2-5; TRBD2 matches 11 bases. V was pared by 5 bases and J by 1 base, with 6 bases of the junction left unmatched. The CDR3 is 16 residues long. Germline V gives CDR1 MDHEN, CDR2 SYDVKM.

The rearrangement uses TRBV5-1 and TRBJ1-3, with D hard to call. This CDR3 is 17 amino acids long. Between the trimmed V and J ends, which lost 0 bases and 4 bases, there was a span of 17 bases. CDR1 is SGHRS, CDR2 YFSETQ, per germline. The CDR3 sequence: CASSLAWRRDVGNTIYF. In nucleotides, the CDR3 is TGCGCCAGCAGCTTGGCCTGGCGTCGGGATGTCGGAAACACCATATATTTT.